The 11 T cell receptor beta chains presented below share a single source sample, sequenced in a study of type 1 and type 2 diabetes patients. PCR was run on genomic DNA. The TCR beta CDR3 region was amplified using 30 forward and 13 reverse primers. TCRdb re-derived calls from the multiplex PCR reads in MiXCR, one entry per CDR3 protein. The table shows about 250,000 distinct CDR3 sequences, with over 45% occurring only once. Specimen: peripheral blood mononuclear cells (PBMCs). These receptors were taken from a man between 18 and 35 years old with type 2 diabetes.

Regarding this clonotype: A junction boundary mismatches the germline segment, possibly from a read error. The chain combines TRBV10-3 with TRBJ2-5, with unresolved D. The CDR3 extends over 13 amino acids. Germline V lookup: CDR1 ENHRY, CDR2 SYGVKD. The CDR3 DNA reads TGTGCCAGCAGTTATCACGGAGAAGAGACCCAGCACTTC. Amino acids: CASSYHGEETQHF.

This clonotype was seen more than once but under ten times. The V call is TRBV24-1, the J call TRBJ2-1; 10 bases align to TRBD2. CDR1 KGHDR and CDR2 SFDVKD come from the germline V gene. V was pared by 4 bases and J by 6 bases, with 8 bases of the junction left unmatched. This CDR3 comprises 16 residues. The CDR3 DNA reads as TGTGCCACCAGTGACCGTCTAGCGGGAGACTCCAATGAGCAGTTCTTC. Amino acid sequence: CATSDRLAGDSNEQFF.

At least ten counts were recorded for this clonotype. This rearrangement joins TRBV25-1 to TRBJ1-2; D uncertain. Germline V gene sequence: CDR1 MGHDK, CDR2 SYGVNS. The CDR3 is made up of 16 amino acids. Trimming removed 2 bases at V and 2 bases at J, with 15 bases between. The CDR3 region has the DNA TGTGCCAGCAGTGAACGGTCGGGCACCGGGAACTATGGCTACACCTTC. It is translated as CASSERSGTGNYGYTF.

This clonotype was picked up a small number of times. V and J are TRBV20-1 and TRBJ2-5; D remains unclear. The germline V and J ends were trimmed by 0 bases and 4 bases, with 9 bases remaining between them. The CDR3 length is 13 residues. Germline V gene lookup returns CDR1 DFQATT and CDR2 SNEGSKA (reference sequence). For the CDR3, the DNA is TGCAGTGCTAGAGAGGCAAAGGCAGAGACCCAGTACTTC. The encoded protein is CSAREAKAETQYF.

The chain couples TRBV5-6 to TRBJ1-1, with 9 bases matching TRBD1. Germline trimming cut 1 base from V and 0 bases from J; bases unmatched to any gene: 4. Germline values: CDR1 SGHDT, CDR2 YYEEEE. There are 16 residues in the CDR3. CDR3 loop: CASSLFGTGLNTEAFF. In DNA form, the CDR3 reads TGTGCCAGCAGCTTGTTCGGGACAGGGCTGAACACTGAAGCTTTCTTT.

The genes are TRBV4-1 and TRBJ2-7; a possible D gene is TRBD2 (6 bases). The length of the CDR3 is 16 residues. The V end was cut by 0 bases, the J end by 4 bases, with 16 bases between. Germline CDR1 is MGHRA and CDR2 is YSYEKL. The CDR3 sequence: CASSQEGLSGGYEQYF. The CDR3 DNA follows: TGCGCCAGCAGCCAAGAGGGACTGTCTGGGGGGTACGAGCAGTACTTC.

This clonotype appeared a few times. The V and J genes are TRBV19 and TRBJ1-3, with D unresolved. V gave up 6 bases and J gave up 1 base, with 4 bases separating them. The CDR3 runs 12 residues. The germline V gene has CDR1 LNHDA and CDR2 SQIVND (reference sequence). The CDR3 is CASSHSGNTIYF. The CDR3 coding sequence is TGTGCCAGTAGCCATTCTGGAAACACCATATATTTT.

As concerns this clonotype: A junction end diverges from the germline sequence, so it may reflect a read error. This chain uses TRBV13 with TRBJ2-7; D is perhaps TRBD1 or TRBD2 (5 bases each). CDR3 length: 14 amino acids. The germline V gene has CDR1 PRHDT and CDR2 FYEKMQ (reference sequence). The DNA for the CDR3 is TGTGCCAGCAGTTCGGGGACGGTATCCTACGGGCAGTACTTC. Translated, it gives CASSSGTVSYGQYF. Based on the CDR3 plus reference TRBV13 and TRBJ2-7, the full variable domain is AAGVIQSPRHLIKEKRETATLKCYPIPRHDTVYWYQQGPGQDPQFLISFYEKMQSDKGSIPDRFSAQQFSDYHSELNMSSLELGDSALYFCASSSGTVSYGQYFGPGTRLTVT.

This clonotype was seen only a few times. The CDR3: CASSLMTGELFF. Here the CDR3 DNA reads TGTGCCAGCAGCCTGATGACCGGGGAGCTGTTTTTT. The chain is built from TRBV6-6 and TRBJ2-2; D gene unclear. Between the trimmed V and J ends, which lost 6 bases and 5 bases, there was a span of 7 bases. The CDR3 consists of 12 residues. CDR1 and CDR2 from the germline V gene are MNHNY and SVGAGI (reference sequence).

The V call is TRBV19, the J call TRBJ1-5; tentatively, D is TRBD1 (6 bases). Germline V gene lookup returns CDR1 LNHDA and CDR2 SQIVND (reference sequence). This CDR3 comprises 14 residues. Trimming took 1 base from V and 5 from J, leaving 9 bases between them. Here the CDR3 DNA reads TGTGCCAGTAGTATAGTGGCAGGGGATCAGCCCCAGCATTTT. It translates to CASSIVAGDQPQHF.

The chain has TRBV5-1 and TRBJ2-6; D not resolved. This CDR3 region has 13 residues. Trimming shortened V by 7 bases and J by 0 bases, and 5 bases separated the two germline ends. The germline V gene encodes CDR1 SGHRS and CDR2 YFSETQ. The CDR3 DNA reads TGCGCCAGCCAGCACTCTGGGGCCAACGTCCTGACTTTC. It yields the protein CASQHSGANVLTF.